This T cell receptor (beta chain) was retrieved from a study of CD8 T cells in Susac syndrome. Deletions cut 2 bases from V and 4 bases from J, with 16 bases between. Germline V gene sequence: CDR1 DFQATT, CDR2 SNEGSKA (reference sequence). The CDR3 length is 15 residues. cDNA came from 0.5 to 1 ug RNA primed by random hexamers. Using its own MiXCR run on the immunoSEQ multiplex PCR reads, TCRdb lists one record per CDR3 protein. The table records roughly 100,000 distinct CDR3 sequences, roughly 95% of them present only once. This TCR came from a human donor with Susac syndrome. Sequencing input: CD8+ T cells from PBMCs. The chain recombines TRBV20-1 with TRBJ2-3; TRBD1 or TRBD2 may be the D gene (5 bases each). In nucleotides, the CDR3 is TGCAGTGCTAGAAGGGACCCTCTACGCCCAGATACGCAGTATTTT. As protein: CSARRDPLRPDTQYF.